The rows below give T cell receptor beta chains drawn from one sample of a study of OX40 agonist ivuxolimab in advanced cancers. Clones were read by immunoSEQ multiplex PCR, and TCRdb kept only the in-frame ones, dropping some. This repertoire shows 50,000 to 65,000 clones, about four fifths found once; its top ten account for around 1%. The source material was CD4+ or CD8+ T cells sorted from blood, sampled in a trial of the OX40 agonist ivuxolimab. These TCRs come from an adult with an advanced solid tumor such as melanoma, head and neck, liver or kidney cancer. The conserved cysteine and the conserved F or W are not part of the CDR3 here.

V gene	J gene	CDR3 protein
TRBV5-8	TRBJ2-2	ASSYSQGARGELF
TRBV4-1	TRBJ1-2	ASSQGTGGGYT
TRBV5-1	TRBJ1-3	ASSLAGNSGNTIY
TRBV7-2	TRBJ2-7	ASSLEVGSY
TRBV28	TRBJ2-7	ASTPSDRNSYEQY
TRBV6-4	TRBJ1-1	ASSDRPKNTEAF
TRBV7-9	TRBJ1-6	ASSLGGAASLH
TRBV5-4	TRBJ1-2	ASSLGAGTSLNSGYT
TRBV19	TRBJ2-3	ASSRPGLAGTDTQY
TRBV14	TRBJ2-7	ASSPTSYEQY
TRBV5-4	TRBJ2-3	ASSPDGFVGDTQY
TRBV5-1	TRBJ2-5	ASSLGRGETQY
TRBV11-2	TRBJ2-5	ASGLVGGGSQETQY
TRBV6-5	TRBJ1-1	ASRTGAGGTEAF
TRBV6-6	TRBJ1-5	ASRTTTGQPQH
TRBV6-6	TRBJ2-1	ASTATGPSSYNEQF
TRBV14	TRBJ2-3	ASSQRGGGRDTQY
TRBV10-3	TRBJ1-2	AISASGTGGLNYGYT
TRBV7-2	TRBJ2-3	ASSPGGSTDTQY
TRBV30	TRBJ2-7	AWSPFRDRPSYEQY
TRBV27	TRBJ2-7	ASSLSPGQGPHEQY
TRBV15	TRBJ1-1	ATSREGGNTEAF
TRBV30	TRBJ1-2	AWTLGYGYT
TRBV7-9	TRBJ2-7	ASSLGGTGGANEQY
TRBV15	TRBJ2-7	ATSRDRGFYEQY
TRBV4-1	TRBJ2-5	ASSARTEETQY
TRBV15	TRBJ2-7	ATSRAGRRYEQY
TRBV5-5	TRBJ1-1	ASSLEGQPRGAF
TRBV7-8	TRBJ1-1	ASSFSDTEAF
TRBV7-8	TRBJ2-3	ASSLETSGGAGDTQY
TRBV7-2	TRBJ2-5	ASSLAGTSGKETQY
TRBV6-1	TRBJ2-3	ASSEGAGGPFTDTQY
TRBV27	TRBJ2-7	ASHTGDSYEQY
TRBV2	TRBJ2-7	ASRPDRRLSYEQY